The T cell receptor (beta chain) described here comes from a study of blood T cells in healthy people across ages. Study outcomes and limitations: Samples with more naive T cells showed higher observed beta diversity. The study found more naive CD4+ cells and higher diversity in long-lived than aged donors.

Using a J-beta primer mix together with a sample-barcoded 5' primer, a second PCR was run for roughly 6 to 12 cycles. MiXCR, run by TCRdb on the 5' RACE reads, gives a single entry per CDR3 protein. Among about 280,000 distinct CDR3 sequences listed, 25% to 30% were seen once. This clonotype was observed many times. Its antigen is unidentified. The sequencing input was blood. This sequence originates from a woman in her 70s in good health.

DNA for the CDR3: TGTGCCAGCAGCCGACAGAACTACGAGCAGTACTTC. Translating gives CASSRQNYEQYF. The chain has TRBV3-1 and TRBJ2-5; D is perhaps TRBD1 (5 bases). TRBJ2-7 explains the end of the DNA better; the J call may be wrong. Per germline, CDR1 LGHDT and CDR2 YNNKEL (reference sequence). The CDR3 is made up of 12 amino acids.